The T cell receptor beta chain described here comes from a study of T cells in Graves' hyperthyroidism and ophthalmopathy. TCR beta CDR3 regions were amplified from RNA transcripts. RT-PCR in the first round (using the HTBI primer set) targeted the TCR CDR3. From the multiplex PCR reads, TCRdb called clonotypes with MiXCR, one entry per CDR3 protein. The table records about 560,000 distinct CDR3 sequences, 16% of them present only once. Graves' hyperthyroidism without ophthalmopathy progression within 18 months was termed stable. Patients were excluded for uncontrolled infection, other autoimmune disease, pregnancy or lactation. Trimming removed 0 bases from V and 3 bases from J, with 6 bases in between. Germline loops: CDR1 LNHNV, CDR2 YYDKDF (reference sequence). The CDR3 consists of 13 residues.

The sequenced sample consisted of blood. The TCR comes from a woman aged 18-29 years with Graves' hyperthyroidism. The chain has TRBV15 and TRBJ2-7, with D possibly being TRBD2 (5 bases). This CDR3 is CATSRELVYEQYF. The DNA of the CDR3 is TGTGCCACCAGCAGAGAACTAGTCTACGAGCAGTACTTC.